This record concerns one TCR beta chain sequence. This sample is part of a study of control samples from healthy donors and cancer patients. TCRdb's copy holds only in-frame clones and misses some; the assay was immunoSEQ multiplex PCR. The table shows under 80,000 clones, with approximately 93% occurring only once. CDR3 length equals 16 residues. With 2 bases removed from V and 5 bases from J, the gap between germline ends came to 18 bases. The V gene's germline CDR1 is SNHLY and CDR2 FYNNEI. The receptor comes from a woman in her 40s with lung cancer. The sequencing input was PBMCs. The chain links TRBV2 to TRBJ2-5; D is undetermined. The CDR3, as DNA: TGTGCCAGCAGTGAAACTCAAGGCAGCTTCGGCGAGACCCAGTACTTC. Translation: CASSETQGSFGETQYF. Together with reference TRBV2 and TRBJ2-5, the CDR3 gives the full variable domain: EPEVTQTPSHQVTQMGQEVILRCVPISNHLYFYWYRQILGQKVEFLVSFYNNEISEKSEIFDDQFSVERPDGSNFTLKIRSTKLEDSAMYFCASSETQGSFGETQYFGPGTRLLVL.